The subject of this entry is one T cell receptor (beta chain). Per the authors' pipeline: Amplification of reference gene primers provided the estimated nucleated cell counts. TCRdb keeps only in-frame clones here, not all; method: immunoSEQ multiplex PCR. V, J and clone size are taken as reported in that table, and D and trimming were inferred from the DNA itself. The table has under 500,000 clones, nearly 90% seen once. This sample is part of a study of blood T cell repertoires in COVID-19. Everyone who took part was roughly 18 to 100 years old, and they came from about two dozen US areas. Cohorts were assigned according to the clinical history that participants reported. Per the germline V gene, CDR1 is LNHDA and CDR2 is SQIVND (reference sequence). V was pared by 6 bases and J by 4 bases, with 4 bases of the junction left unmatched. CDR3 length equals 14 residues.

The TCR sequence derives from a young woman with acute COVID-19. The chain carries TRBV19 and TRBJ1-2, with 11 positions matching TRBD1. The sequencing input was PBMCs or T cells enriched from blood (not recorded which). The chain's CDR3 is CASSWTGGIYGYTF. The CDR3 DNA is TGTGCCAGTAGCTGGACAGGGGGCATCTATGGCTACACCTTC.